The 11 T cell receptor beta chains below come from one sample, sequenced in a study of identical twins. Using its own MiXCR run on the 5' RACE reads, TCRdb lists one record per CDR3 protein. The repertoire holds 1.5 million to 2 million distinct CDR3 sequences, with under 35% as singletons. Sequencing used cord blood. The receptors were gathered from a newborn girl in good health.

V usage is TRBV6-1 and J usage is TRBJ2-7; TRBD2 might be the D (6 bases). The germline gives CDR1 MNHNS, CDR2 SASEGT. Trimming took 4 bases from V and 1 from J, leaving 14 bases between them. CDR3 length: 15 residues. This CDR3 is CASSVRRGTSYEQYF. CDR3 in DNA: TGTGCCAGCAGTGTCAGGAGGGGCACTTCCTACGAGCAGTACTTC.

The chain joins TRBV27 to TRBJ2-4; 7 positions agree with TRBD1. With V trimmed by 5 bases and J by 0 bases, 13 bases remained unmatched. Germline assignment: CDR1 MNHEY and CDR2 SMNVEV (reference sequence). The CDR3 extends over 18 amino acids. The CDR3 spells CASSPGRNRGLAKNIQYF. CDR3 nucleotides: TGTGCCAGCAGTCCTGGGCGAAACAGGGGCCTAGCCAAAAACATTCAGTACTTC.

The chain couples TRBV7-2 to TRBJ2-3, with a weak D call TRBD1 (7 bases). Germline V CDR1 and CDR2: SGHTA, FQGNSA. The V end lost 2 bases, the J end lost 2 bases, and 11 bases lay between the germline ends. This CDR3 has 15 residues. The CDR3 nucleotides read TGTGCCAGCAGCTTACGGGGGACAGACACAGATACGCAGTATTTT. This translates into CASSLRGTDTDTQYF.

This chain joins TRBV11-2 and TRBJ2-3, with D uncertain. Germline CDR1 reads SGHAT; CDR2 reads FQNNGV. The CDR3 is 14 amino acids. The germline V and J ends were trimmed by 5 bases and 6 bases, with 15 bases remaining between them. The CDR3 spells CASSLRTLFDTQYF. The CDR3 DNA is TGTGCCAGCAGCCTTCGGACCTTATTCGATACGCAGTATTTT.

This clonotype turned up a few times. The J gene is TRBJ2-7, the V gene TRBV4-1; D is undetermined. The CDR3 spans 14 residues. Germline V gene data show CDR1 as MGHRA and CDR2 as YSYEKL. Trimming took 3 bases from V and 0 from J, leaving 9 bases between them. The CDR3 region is CASSQATISYEQYF. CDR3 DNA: TGCGCCAGCAGCCAGGCGACGATCTCCTACGAGCAGTACTTC.

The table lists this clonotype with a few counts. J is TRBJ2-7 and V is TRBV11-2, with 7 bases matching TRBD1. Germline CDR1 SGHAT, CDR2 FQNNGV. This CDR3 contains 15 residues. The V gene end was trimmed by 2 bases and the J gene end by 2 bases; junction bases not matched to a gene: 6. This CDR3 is CASSLTRTGAYEQYF. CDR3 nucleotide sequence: TGTGCCAGCAGCTTAACCCGGACAGGAGCCTACGAGCAGTACTTC.

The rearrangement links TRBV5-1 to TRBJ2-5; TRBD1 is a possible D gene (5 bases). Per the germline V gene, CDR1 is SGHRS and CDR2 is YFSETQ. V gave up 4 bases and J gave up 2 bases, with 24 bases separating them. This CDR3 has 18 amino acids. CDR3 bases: TGCGCCAGCAGCCTGCCCGCATCAGGGAATAGGGATCAAGAGACCCAGTACTTC. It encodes CASSLPASGNRDQETQYF.

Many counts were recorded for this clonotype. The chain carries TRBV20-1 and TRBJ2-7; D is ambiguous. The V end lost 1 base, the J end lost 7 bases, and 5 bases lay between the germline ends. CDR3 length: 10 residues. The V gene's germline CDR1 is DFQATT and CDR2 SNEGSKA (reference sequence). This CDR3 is CSARVVEQYF. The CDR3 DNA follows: TGCAGTGCTAGAGTAGTTGAGCAGTACTTC.

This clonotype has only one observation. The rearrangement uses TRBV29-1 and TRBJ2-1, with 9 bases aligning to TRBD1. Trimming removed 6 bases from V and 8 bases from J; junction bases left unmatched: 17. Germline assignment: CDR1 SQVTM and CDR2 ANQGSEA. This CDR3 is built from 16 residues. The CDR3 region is CSVAGAPGQGRYEQFF. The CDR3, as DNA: TGCAGCGTGGCCGGGGCTCCGGGACAGGGTCGGTATGAGCAGTTCTTC.

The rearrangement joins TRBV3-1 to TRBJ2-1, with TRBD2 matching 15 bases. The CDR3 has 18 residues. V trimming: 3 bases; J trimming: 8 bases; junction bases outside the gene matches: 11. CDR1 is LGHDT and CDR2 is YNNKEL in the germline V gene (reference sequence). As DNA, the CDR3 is TGTGCCAGCAGCCAGGTTCGGACTAGCGGGAGGGGGTGGGATGAGCAGTTCTTC. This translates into CASSQVRTSGRGWDEQFF.

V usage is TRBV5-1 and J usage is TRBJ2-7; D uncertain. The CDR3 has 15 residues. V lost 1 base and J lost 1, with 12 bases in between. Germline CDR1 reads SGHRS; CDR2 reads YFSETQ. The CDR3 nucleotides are TGCGCCAGCAGCTTGCGGGCCAGTCATTCCTACGAGCAGTACTTC. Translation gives CASSLRASHSYEQYF.